The clone carrying this TCR beta chain was seen a handful of times. This sample is part of a study of T cell changes during pregnancy in multiple sclerosis. Repertoires were generated with immunoSEQ multiplex PCR, while TCRdb's copy carries only in-frame clones and drops some. The sample contains 75,000 to 80,000 clones, 85% to 95% of which appear only once. V was clipped by 7 bases and J by 5 bases, with 20 bases between them. The CDR3 loop spans 14 amino acids. Germline CDR1 reads SQVTM; CDR2 reads ANQGSEA. Sequencing used peripheral blood, obtained after pregnancy. The TCR sequence derives from a female donor in good health, enrolled as a control in a pregnancy study. V and J are TRBV29-1 and TRBJ1-1, with D possibly TRBD1 on 6 matching bases. CDR3 in DNA: TGCAGCGGATCAGGGGATGTATGGTATACTGAAGCTTTCTTT. This codes for CSGSGDVWYTEAFF.